This T cell receptor (beta chain) emerged from a study of cytomegalovirus exposure and HLA in healthy donors. Overall study findings and caveats: First-cohort TCR clusters were later found to tend to co-occur in the roughly 130 validation repertoires. As confirmed in vitro, a few CMV-associated chains were specific for CMV antigens.

With 3 bases removed from V and 4 bases from J, the gap between germline ends came to 4 bases. The length of the CDR3 is 12 residues. Germline CDR1 SGHDN, CDR2 FVKESK. Turning to this clone: The antigen remains undetermined.

TCRdb's copy holds only in-frame clones and misses some; the assay was immunoSEQ multiplex PCR. The sample contains over 200,000 clones, roughly 90% of which appear only once. A roughly 130-subject validation cohort, separate from the roughly 670-subject first cohort, supplied the donors. This receptor was obtained from a woman aged 18-29 years in good health and CMV-seronegative. Specimen: PBMCs. The rearrangement uses TRBV14 and TRBJ1-3; D gene unclear. CDR3 sequence reads: CASSQLGNTIYF. The CDR3 DNA follows: TGTGCCAGCAGCCAGCTAGGAAACACCATATATTTT.